Each of the 32 T cell receptor beta chains below was sequenced from the same sample in a study of cytomegalovirus exposure and HLA in healthy donors. The PCR was carried out with 60 Vbeta primers and 13 Jbeta primers. The assay was immunoSEQ multiplex PCR, and TCRdb's table has in-frame clones only and misses some. The data contain 40,000 to 55,000 clones, 65% to 80% of them singletons. Sequencing input: PBMCs. These receptors all stem from a man younger than 40 in good health and CMV-seronegative.

The chain carries TRBV30 and TRBJ2-5; 7 bases fit TRBD1. Trimming cost V 8 bases and J 5 bases; bases outside gene matches: 11. Per the germline V gene, CDR1 is GTSNPN and CDR2 is SVGIG (reference sequence). The CDR3 totals 13 residues. The DNA of the CDR3 is TGTGCCCGAGGGCAGGGGGACCGGGAGACCCAGTACTTC. As protein: CARGQGDRETQYF. Full variable domain (rest looked up from reference TRBV30 and TRBJ2-5): SQTIHQWPATLVQPVGSPLSLECTVEGTSNPNLYWYRQAAGRGLQLLFYSVGIGQISSEVPQNLSASRPQDRQFILSSKKLLLSDSGFYLCARGQGDRETQYFGPGTRLLVL.

The chain recombines TRBV5-1 with TRBJ1-1; 8 positions match TRBD1. Germline lookup yields CDR1 SGHRS and CDR2 YFSETQ. V shed 4 bases and J 3 bases; nucleotides not matched to a gene: 8. The CDR3 loop spans 15 amino acids. For the CDR3, the DNA is TGCGCCAGCAGCCCGCGGACAGGGACGGACACTGAAGCTTTCTTT. It encodes CASSPRTGTDTEAFF.

The chain recombines TRBV15 with TRBJ1-3; D call uncertain. Germline-derived CDR1 and CDR2 are LNHNV and YYDKDF (reference sequence). The CDR3 contains 16 residues. Trimming left V 8 bases short and J 0 bases short, with 17 bases between. In DNA, the CDR3 is TGTGCCACCCGACCTAGGGAGGGAGACTCTGGAAACACCATATATTTT. Translating gives CATRPREGDSGNTIYF.

The rearrangement joins TRBV19 to TRBJ1-1; no firm D call. This CDR3 is built from 15 residues. V was shortened by 3 bases and J by 5 bases, with 16 bases between the two germline ends. The germline gives CDR1 LNHDA, CDR2 SQIVND (reference sequence). DNA for the CDR3: TGTGCCAGTAGTATTCGGGGTCCCGCTGATACTGAAGCTTTCTTT. It translates to CASSIRGPADTEAFF.

This clone was seen a few times. The chain joins TRBV6-1 to TRBJ1-1, with D possibly matching TRBD1 (6 bases). CDR1 is MNHNS, CDR2 SASEGT, per germline. This CDR3 has 12 residues. V lost 6 bases and J lost 5, with 10 bases in between. Written as DNA, the CDR3 is TGTGCCAGCAGCGCCCAGGGGACTGAAGCTTTCTTT. Its protein is CASSAQGTEAFF.

This chain links TRBV13 with TRBJ2-5; D may be TRBD2 (6 bases). This CDR3 is 14 amino acids long. V lost 3 bases and J lost 5, with 13 bases in between. Germline V gene lookup returns CDR1 PRHDT and CDR2 FYEKMQ (reference sequence). The CDR3 loop is CASSFTGASETQYF. CDR3 nucleotide sequence: TGTGCCAGCAGCTTCACGGGAGCCAGCGAGACCCAGTACTTC.

The count of this clone is one. This chain joins TRBV27 and TRBJ2-1, with TRBD2 identical over 8 bases. Germline CDR1 is MNHEY and CDR2 is SMNVEV (reference sequence). This CDR3 region has 15 residues. The J segment lost 9 bases and the V segment lost 1 base, leaving 8 bases of the junction unmatched. CDR3 protein: CASSLFSGGAFEQFF. CDR3 DNA: TGTGCCAGCAGTTTATTTTCGGGAGGGGCTTTTGAGCAGTTCTTC.

This clone was counted only a few times. V usage is TRBV6-6 and J usage is TRBJ1-2; 10 nucleotides agree with TRBD1. This CDR3 comprises 15 residues. The germline gives CDR1 MNHNY, CDR2 SVGAGI (reference sequence). Losses at the gene ends were 5 bases for V and 3 bases for J; bases not matched to a gene: 6. The CDR3 sequence is CASSHGDRGYYGYTF. The CDR3 nucleotides are TGTGCCAGCAGTCACGGGGACAGGGGTTACTATGGCTACACCTTC.

This chain connects TRBV2 to TRBJ2-1, with D possibly being TRBD2 (7 bases). This CDR3 spans 15 amino acids. Trimming removed 6 bases from V and 15 bases from J, with 27 bases in between. Germline V gene data show CDR1 as SNHLY and CDR2 as FYNNEI. Here the CDR3 DNA reads TGTGCCAGCAGAGGGGGAGGGAGGACGGGGACTAATTCGTTCTTC. It encodes CASRGGGRTGTNSFF.

CDR3 nucleotides: TGTGCCAGCAGCCGCAGGGACATCCCGAATCAGCCCCAGCATTTT. Residues: CASSRRDIPNQPQHF. The chain uses TRBV5-6 and TRBJ1-5; tentative D call: TRBD1 (6 bases). Germline V gene data show CDR1 as SGHDT and CDR2 as YYEEEE. Trimming shortened V by 4 bases and J by 4 bases, and 15 bases separated the two germline ends. CDR3 length: 15 amino acids.

The chain's CDR3 is CASKTGLVTETQYF. Here the CDR3 DNA reads TGCGCCAGCAAGACCGGACTAGTGACGGAGACCCAGTACTTC. The rearrangement uses TRBV5-1 and TRBJ2-5; 7 positions agree with TRBD2. The CDR3 length is 14 residues. Germline-derived CDR1 and CDR2 are SGHRS and YFSETQ. V trimming: 6 bases; J trimming: 5 bases; junction bases outside the gene matches: 10.

The chain uses TRBV27 and TRBJ2-3; D gene uncertain. CDR3 length: 13 amino acids. Per germline, CDR1 MNHEY and CDR2 SMNVEV (reference sequence). The germline V and J ends were trimmed by 8 bases and 1 base, with 10 bases remaining between them. The CDR3: CASLKTGTDTQYF. Written as DNA, the CDR3 is TGTGCCAGCCTAAAAACTGGCACAGATACGCAGTATTTT.

This CDR3 reads CASRRELNTEAFF. The DNA of the CDR3 is TGTGCCAGCCGCAGGGAATTGAACACTGAAGCTTTCTTT. This chain connects TRBV6-4 to TRBJ1-1, with D tentatively TRBD1 (5 bases). Germline-derived CDR1 and CDR2 are MRHNA and SNTAGT. The CDR3 is 13 residues long. The ends were cut back, 8 bases at V and 0 bases at J, with 10 bases in the middle.

Turning to this clone: The junction departs from the called germline gene at one end, perhaps through a read error. The V and J genes are TRBV18 and TRBJ1-1; no reliable D call. CDR1 is KGHSH, CDR2 LQKENI, per germline. The CDR3 is 17 residues long. CDR3 DNA sequence: TGTGCCAGCTCCCCACACCTCCCAACCCACATGAACACTGAAGCTTTCTTT. Encoded protein: CASSPHLPTHMNTEAFF.

The rearrangement joins TRBV18 to TRBJ2-2; TRBD2 is a possible D gene (5 bases). CDR1 and CDR2 (germline): KGHSH, LQKENI. This CDR3 has 15 residues. Trimming cost V 3 bases and J 4 bases, with 12 bases left between them. The CDR3 is CASSPETRGTGELFF. As DNA, the CDR3 is TGTGCCAGCTCACCGGAGACCCGGGGCACCGGGGAGCTGTTTTTT.

The J gene is TRBJ2-1, the V gene TRBV5-6, with TRBD2 matching over 9 bases. V lost 0 bases, J lost 4 bases, and 5 bases stayed unmatched. The germline V gene has CDR1 SGHDT and CDR2 YYEEEE. CDR3 length: 16 residues. CDR3 sequence: CASSLVVAGAYNEQFF. As DNA, the CDR3 is TGTGCCAGCAGCTTGGTCGTAGCGGGAGCGTACAATGAGCAGTTCTTC.

The chain joins TRBV30 to TRBJ2-7, with 9 bases fitting TRBD1. V gave up 1 base and J gave up 0 bases; unmatched junction bases: 16. The germline V gene encodes CDR1 GTSNPN and CDR2 SVGIG (reference sequence). This CDR3 has 19 residues. CDR3 nucleotide sequence: TGTGCCTGGAGTGCCCCCGGGACAGGGATTTTGTTTGACTCCTACGAGCAGTACTTC. This sequence encodes CAWSAPGTGILFDSYEQYF.

The rearrangement uses TRBV6-5 and TRBJ1-1; 8 bases fit TRBD1. CDR3 size: 14 residues. V lost 6 bases to trimming and J lost 3 bases; unmatched junction nucleotides: 6. Germline CDR1 reads MNHEY; CDR2 reads SVGAGI. CDR3: CASSPGQGHTEAFF. The DNA of the CDR3 is TGTGCCAGCAGCCCCGGACAGGGCCACACTGAAGCTTTCTTT.

The chain combines TRBV5-1 with TRBJ2-7; D may be TRBD1 (5 bases). This CDR3 spans 13 amino acids. The ends were cut back, 3 bases at V and 3 bases at J, with 10 bases in the middle. Germline V gene lookup returns CDR1 SGHRS and CDR2 YFSETQ. CDR3 amino acids: CASSSGPYYEQYF. DNA of the CDR3: TGCGCCAGCAGCTCAGGGCCCTACTACGAGCAGTACTTC.

V usage is TRBV5-4 and J usage is TRBJ2-5; 7 nucleotides line up with TRBD1. CDR3 length: 14 residues. Germline-derived CDR1 and CDR2 are SGHNT and YYREEE (reference sequence). V trimming: 5 bases; J trimming: 5 bases; junction bases outside the gene matches: 9. The CDR3 nucleotides are TGTGCCAGCAGTCCCGGACAGGTCCGGGAGACCCAGTACTTC. Its protein product is CASSPGQVRETQYF.

This chain uses TRBV18 with TRBJ2-7; D is perhaps TRBD2 (6 bases). V lost 6 bases, J lost 6 bases, and 18 bases lay in between. The CDR3 covers 14 residues. The germline V gene encodes CDR1 KGHSH and CDR2 LQKENI. The CDR3 DNA is TGTGCCAGCTCCGATCGGGCTAGCGCAATCGAGCAGTACTTC. Translated, it gives CASSDRASAIEQYF.

This clone appeared once. The chain combines TRBV7-9 with TRBJ1-2, with no clear D. Trimming took off 1 base at V and 8 bases at J, with 8 bases between the two ends. The germline V gene encodes CDR1 SEHNR and CDR2 FQNEAQ (reference sequence). The CDR3 extends over 12 amino acids. This chain's CDR3 is CASSLGLGGYTF. The DNA of the CDR3 is TGTGCCAGCAGCTTAGGGCTAGGAGGCTACACCTTC.

The chain couples TRBV27 to TRBJ1-5; D might be TRBD1 (6 bases). Between the trimmed V and J ends, which lost 0 bases and 5 bases, there was a span of 8 bases. In germline, CDR1 is MNHEY, CDR2 SMNVEV (reference sequence). The CDR3 sequence is 14 residues long. Here the CDR3 DNA reads TGTGCCAGCAGTTTATCGACAGGATATCAGCCCCAGCATTTT. Translation: CASSLSTGYQPQHF.

V gene TRBV27 combines with J gene TRBJ2-1; D might be TRBD2 (7 bases). With 8 bases removed from V and 3 bases from J, the gap between germline ends came to 14 bases. Germline CDR1 is MNHEY and CDR2 is SMNVEV (reference sequence). CDR3 length: 14 amino acids. For the CDR3, the DNA is TGTGCCAGCGGGGGGGCCCTAGGCTACAATGAGCAGTTCTTC. It specifies CASGGALGYNEQFF.

The V gene is TRBV28, the J gene TRBJ1-2; D perhaps matches TRBD1 (5 bases). V lost 4 bases and J 5 bases, leaving 20 bases between the germline ends. The CDR3 contains 16 residues. Germline CDR1 MDHEN, CDR2 SYDVKM. The CDR3 sequence is CASSSPGTPLGYGYTF. The DNA for the CDR3 is TGTGCCAGCAGTTCCCCCGGGACTCCTCTGGGATATGGCTACACCTTC.

The rearrangement uses TRBV29-1 and TRBJ1-2; no clear D gene. The CDR3 covers 15 residues. Germline assignment: CDR1 SQVTM and CDR2 ANQGSEA. V lost 7 bases to trimming and J lost 4 bases, with 22 bases between them. The CDR3 loop reads CSASTSFGVAYGYTF. Written as DNA, the CDR3 is TGCAGCGCCTCTACTAGTTTCGGTGTGGCCTATGGCTACACCTTC.

Note on this clone: The same CDR3 is also encoded by other DNA sequences in this sample. The genes are TRBV5-1 and TRBJ2-2; D call uncertain. CDR1 and CDR2 (germline): SGHRS, YFSETQ. Trimming took 1 base from V and 3 from J, leaving 13 bases between them. CDR3 length equals 16 residues. The CDR3 DNA is TGCGCCAGCAGCTTGAGCGCTACGGGTGACACCGGGGAGCTGTTTTTT. This sequence encodes CASSLSATGDTGELFF.

This rearrangement joins TRBV10-3 to TRBJ2-1, with 10 nucleotides matching TRBD2. Germline V gives CDR1 ENHRY, CDR2 SYGVKD. The CDR3 has 16 residues. V was pared by 3 bases and J by 2 bases, with 4 bases of the junction left unmatched. The CDR3 loop is CAISEPAGGAYNEQFF. Here the CDR3 DNA reads TGTGCCATCAGTGAACCAGCGGGAGGGGCCTACAATGAGCAGTTCTTC.

J is TRBJ2-7 and V is TRBV10-1, with TRBD1 identical over 8 bases. The germline V gene has CDR1 WNHNN and CDR2 SYGVQD (reference sequence). V was clipped by 2 bases and J by 4 bases; unmatched bases: 1. The CDR3 is made up of 13 amino acids. The CDR3 loop reads CASSENRGYEQYF. The CDR3 region has the DNA TGCGCCAGCAGTGAGAACAGGGGGTACGAGCAGTACTTC.

The rearrangement links TRBV30 to TRBJ2-7; 7 bases line up with TRBD2. CDR1 is GTSNPN, CDR2 SVGIG, per germline (reference sequence). This CDR3 contains 14 residues. The V and J ends lost 5 bases and 4 bases, in that order; junction bases with no gene match: 11. The CDR3 loop is CAWGGEQLPYEQYF. CDR3 sequence (DNA): TGTGCCTGGGGGGGGGAACAGCTTCCGTACGAGCAGTACTTC.

CDR3 DNA: TGTGCCAGCAGTGAAGCGGGACTAGAATTCCACGAGCAGTACTTC. This sequence encodes CASSEAGLEFHEQYF. The genes are TRBV2 and TRBJ2-7, with 8 bases aligning to TRBD2. Germline V gene data show CDR1 as SNHLY and CDR2 as FYNNEI. CDR3 length: 15 amino acids. The V and J ends lost 0 bases and 5 bases, in that order; junction bases with no gene match: 6.

The chain is built from TRBV10-3 and TRBJ2-7; perhaps TRBD2 as D (5 bases). Germline lookup yields CDR1 ENHRY and CDR2 SYGVKD. This CDR3 has 17 residues. V lost 5 bases, J lost 0 bases, and 20 bases lay in between. In DNA form, the CDR3 reads TGTGCCATCAGTCTCAAAGAAGGTTGGGAGAGCTCCTACGAGCAGTACTTC. Residues: CAISLKEGWESSYEQYF.